The rows below give T cell receptor beta chains drawn from one sample of a study of T cell repertoires in ileal Crohn's disease. This table comes from immunoSEQ multiplex PCR, and its TCRdb copy is limited to in-frame clones, with some not included. The sample contains more than 50,000 clones, approximately 91% of which appear only once. What was sequenced was ileal tissue. The receptors were gathered from an adult with Crohn's disease. Each CDR3 is given with its conserved first and last residue. The D gene is left open where the match is weak. The size entry is marked missing in some rows and otherwise reads once, few, many or a size class.

V gene: TRBV18; J gene: TRBJ2-7; clone size: -; D gene: TRBD1; CDR3 DNA: TGTGCCAGCTCCCGAGGACAGGGGAGCGAGCAGTACTTC; CDR3 protein: CASSRGQGSEQYF
V gene: TRBV27; J gene: TRBJ1-1; clone size: -; D gene: -; CDR3 DNA: TGTGCCGCCGGCGGGGGGAGAGACACTGAAGCTTTCTTT; CDR3 protein: CAAGGGRDTEAFF
V gene: TRBV6-1; J gene: TRBJ1-4; clone size: -; D gene: -; CDR3 DNA: TGTGCCAGCTCCCCGCGGGGGCGTAAGGGTGAAAAACTGTTTTTT; CDR3 protein: CASSPRGRKGEKLFF
V gene: TRBV4-2; J gene: TRBJ1-2; clone size: -; D gene: -; CDR3 DNA: TGTGCCAGCAGCCAAGACGAAGGGGGTTTTGGCTACACCTTC; CDR3 protein: CASSQDEGGFGYTF
V gene: TRBV7-6; J gene: TRBJ1-1; clone size: -; D gene: TRBD1; CDR3 DNA: TGTGCCAGCAGCTTAGTAAGACAGGGGCCAGACACTGAAGCTTTCTTT; CDR3 protein: CASSLVRQGPDTEAFF
V gene: TRBV5-6; J gene: TRBJ1-5; clone size: -; D gene: -; CDR3 DNA: TGTGCCAGCAGCCCCCAAGGAGGATTGGGCCAGCCCCAGCATTTT; CDR3 protein: CASSPQGGLGQPQHF
V gene: TRBV7-9; J gene: TRBJ1-3; clone size: -; D gene: -; CDR3 DNA: TGTGCCAGCAGCCTGCAGGGGAATGGTGGAAACACCATATATTTT; CDR3 protein: CASSLQGNGGNTIYF
V gene: TRBV6-1; J gene: TRBJ2-1; clone size: -; D gene: TRBD2; CDR3 DNA: TGTGCCAGCAGCAGACTAGCGGCGAACAATGAGCAGTTCTTC; CDR3 protein: CASSRLAANNEQFF
V gene: TRBV11-2; J gene: TRBJ2-7; clone size: -; D gene: -; CDR3 DNA: TGTGCCAGCAGCTTAGTACAGACCTACGAGCAGTACTTC; CDR3 protein: CASSLVQTYEQYF
V gene: TRBV11-2; J gene: TRBJ2-1; clone size: -; D gene: -; CDR3 DNA: TGTGCCAGCAGCTTACAGGGGATCAGCGATGAGCAGTTCTTC; CDR3 protein: CASSLQGISDEQFF
V gene: TRBV29-1; J gene: TRBJ1-3; clone size: -; D gene: -; CDR3 DNA: TGCAGCGTTGCCTTCGGGGGCTCTGGAAACACCATATATTTT; CDR3 protein: CSVAFGGSGNTIYF
V gene: TRBV5-1; J gene: TRBJ2-1; clone size: -; D gene: -; CDR3 DNA: TGCGCCAGCAGCCCGACGGGTGGAAGCTCCTACAATGAGCAGTTCTTC; CDR3 protein: CASSPTGGSSYNEQFF
V gene: TRBV19; J gene: TRBJ2-4; clone size: few; D gene: TRBD2; CDR3 DNA: TGTGCCAGCGCCGATGGGGGGGGAATTGGCAAAAACATTCAGTACTTC; CDR3 protein: CASADGGGIGKNIQYF
V gene: TRBV29-1; J gene: TRBJ2-3; clone size: once; D gene: TRBD2; CDR3 DNA: TGCAGCGTTTGGGGACTACACACAGATACGCAGTATTTT; CDR3 protein: CSVWGLHTDTQYF
V gene: TRBV30; J gene: TRBJ1-4; clone size: -; D gene: -; CDR3 DNA: TGTGCCTGGAATGCAGGGGCAATAAATGAAAAACTGTTTTTT; CDR3 protein: CAWNAGAINEKLFF
V gene: TRBV10-2; J gene: TRBJ2-5; clone size: -; D gene: TRBD1; CDR3 DNA: TGCGCCATCGGACAGGGGAGATTGGAGACCCAGTACTTC; CDR3 protein: CAIGQGRLETQYF
V gene: TRBV29-1; J gene: TRBJ2-1; clone size: -; D gene: TRBD2; CDR3 DNA: TGCAGCGTATCTAGCGGTACCCTATCCAATGAGCAGTTCTTC; CDR3 protein: CSVSSGTLSNEQFF
V gene: TRBV6-1; J gene: TRBJ1-5; clone size: -; D gene: -; CDR3 DNA: TGTGCCAGCAGTGAACAGATAAAGCCCCAGCATTTT; CDR3 protein: CASSEQIKPQHF
V gene: TRBV18; J gene: TRBJ1-2; clone size: -; D gene: TRBD1; CDR3 DNA: TGTGCCAGTACACGCGAGGACAGGGTTAATGGCTACACCTTC; CDR3 protein: CASTREDRVNGYTF
V gene: TRBV15; J gene: TRBJ1-4; clone size: -; D gene: -; CDR3 DNA: TGTGCCACCAGCAGGGGGGGATTGGACGAAAAACTGTTTTTT; CDR3 protein: CATSRGGLDEKLFF
V gene: TRBV15; J gene: TRBJ1-3; clone size: -; D gene: -; CDR3 DNA: TGTGCCACCAGCAGAGCGGGGGTCACTGGAAACACCATATATTTT; CDR3 protein: CATSRAGVTGNTIYF
V gene: TRBV5-1; J gene: TRBJ2-2; clone size: -; D gene: -; CDR3 DNA: TGCGCCAGCAGCCCTAACACCGGGGAGCTGTTTTTT; CDR3 protein: CASSPNTGELFF
V gene: TRBV5-5; J gene: TRBJ2-7; clone size: -; D gene: TRBD1; CDR3 DNA: TGTGCCAGCAGCTTGGCCGGGACAGTCGTAACCTACGAGCAGTACTTC; CDR3 protein: CASSLAGTVVTYEQYF
V gene: TRBV19; J gene: TRBJ2-1; clone size: -; D gene: TRBD2; CDR3 DNA: TGTGCCAGTAGTTCGAATAGCGGGGGGGCCAATGAGCAGTTCTTC; CDR3 protein: CASSSNSGGANEQFF
V gene: TRBV15; J gene: TRBJ1-4; clone size: -; D gene: -; CDR3 DNA: TGTGCCACCAGCAGTGGCCTCCATTGGTCGCCTAATGAAAAACTGTTTTTT; CDR3 protein: CATSSGLHWSPNEKLFF
V gene: TRBV9; J gene: TRBJ2-1; clone size: -; D gene: TRBD1; CDR3 DNA: TGTGCCAGCAGCCGGGACAGGCTCTACAATGAGCAGTTCTTC; CDR3 protein: CASSRDRLYNEQFF
V gene: TRBV9; J gene: TRBJ2-3; clone size: -; D gene: TRBD2; CDR3 DNA: TGTGCCAGCAGCGTTGGACTAGCTGGGGTCACAGATACGCAGTATTTT; CDR3 protein: CASSVGLAGVTDTQYF
V gene: TRBV9; J gene: TRBJ1-1; clone size: -; D gene: -; CDR3 DNA: TGTGCCAGCAGCGTAGACCCAAGTTCAGGGATGAACACTGAAGCTTTCTTT; CDR3 protein: CASSVDPSSGMNTEAFF
V gene: TRBV6-5; J gene: TRBJ2-2; clone size: -; D gene: -; CDR3 DNA: TGTGCCAGCAGTTCGAACACAGGTTTAACCGGGGAGCTGTTTTTT; CDR3 protein: CASSSNTGLTGELFF
V gene: TRBV28; J gene: TRBJ1-2; clone size: -; D gene: -; CDR3 DNA: TGTGCCAGCACACCCCAAACGGGTAACTATGGCTACACCTTC; CDR3 protein: CASTPQTGNYGYTF
V gene: TRBV4-1; J gene: TRBJ2-3; clone size: few; D gene: -; CDR3 DNA: TGCGCCAGCAGCCCGTTCGGACTTTCTAGCACAGATACGCAGTATTTT; CDR3 protein: CASSPFGLSSTDTQYF
V gene: TRBV6-5; J gene: TRBJ2-1; clone size: -; D gene: TRBD1; CDR3 DNA: TGTGCCAGCAGTTGGGACAGAACCTCGAACAATGAGCAGTTCTTC; CDR3 protein: CASSWDRTSNNEQFF
V gene: TRBV4-1; J gene: TRBJ1-6; clone size: once; D gene: TRBD1; CDR3 DNA: TGCGCCAGCAGCTGGGACAGAGATAATTCACCCCTCCACTTT; CDR3 protein: CASSWDRDNSPLHF
V gene: TRBV19; J gene: TRBJ1-1; clone size: once; D gene: TRBD1; CDR3 DNA: TGTGCCAGTAGTATAACAGGGGGGAACGCTGAAGCTTTCTTT; CDR3 protein: CASSITGGNAEAFF
V gene: TRBV5-6; J gene: TRBJ1-6; clone size: once; D gene: -; CDR3 DNA: TGTGCCAGCAGCTTGCCAGGTTCCAATTCACCCCTCCACTTT; CDR3 protein: CASSLPGSNSPLHF